The clone carrying this TCR beta chain has at least ten counts. These data are taken from a study of T-cell reconstitution after alpha-beta-depleted transplantation in children. Unique molecular identifiers were used to barcode this TCRbeta library. TCRdb reprocessed the PCR reads with MiXCR, giving one entry per CDR3 protein. In the table there are roughly 180,000 distinct CDR3 sequences, roughly 15% of which are singletons. The length of the CDR3 is 17 residues. Germline V CDR1 and CDR2: KGHDR, SFDVKD. Unmatched junction bases numbered 5, after V lost 4 bases and J lost 2 bases. The chain recombines TRBV24-1 with TRBJ2-1, with 12 bases identical to TRBD2. Source: PBMCs from the stem cell graft donor, taken from the stem cell graft. This receptor was taken from a human donor who donated a stem cell graft to a child with acute lymphoblastic leukemia. The CDR3 region is CATSEMGLAGPYNEQFF. CDR3 nucleotides: TGTGCCACCAGTGAGATGGGACTAGCGGGTCCCTACAATGAGCAGTTCTTC.